This T cell receptor beta chain is from a study of spatial heterogeneity in lung cancer. Each CDR3 protein is one row after TCRdb ran MiXCR on the 5' RACE reads. There are 55,000 to 70,000 distinct CDR3 sequences in the sample; approximately 6% occur only once, and roughly 15% lies in the top ten. The time point here: sample taken at primary tumor resection. This CDR3 is built from 15 residues. Trimming stripped 6 bases from V and 0 bases from J, with 9 bases between. Germline CDR1 MRHNA, CDR2 SNTAGT. The sample consisted of PBMCs, taken at surgery. This sequence joins TRBV6-4 and TRBJ2-6; D possibly corresponds to TRBD1 (5 bases). The TCR was taken from a female donor with early-stage non-small cell lung cancer. The CDR3 region is CASSQDSSGANVLTF. CDR3 nucleotide sequence: TGTGCCAGCAGCCAAGACAGCTCTGGGGCCAACGTCCTGACTTTC.